The sequence of this TCR beta chain was determined in a study of blood T cell repertoires in COVID-19. Study information: COVID-19 samples collected from the United States, Italy and Spain covered acute and convalescent phases. Sources were T cells, B-cell-depleted T cells, or PBMCs; the material itself was cDNA or gDNA.

Germline V gene data show CDR1 as SGHRS and CDR2 as YFSETQ. V was pared by 0 bases and J by 6 bases, with 19 bases between. The CDR3 totals 16 residues. Using immunoSEQ multiplex PCR, the repertoire was profiled, and TCRdb retains in-frame clones only, with some absent. The sample includes 180,000 or so clones, 80% to 90% seen only once; the top ten take more than 9.5%. The receptor's source is a woman in her thirties or forties with COVID-19, enrolled during active disease. The sequenced material came from peripheral blood. The chain is built from TRBV5-1 and TRBJ2-7, with D possibly TRBD2 on 5 matching bases. This CDR3 reads CASSLAVATRGSEQYF. The CDR3, as DNA: TGCGCCAGCAGCTTGGCTGTCGCAACTAGAGGGAGCGAGCAGTACTTC.